One sample yielded the 26 T cell receptor beta chains listed below, sequenced in a study of shared clonotypes between healthy human individuals. Profiling relied on immunoSEQ multiplex PCR, and the TCRdb table lists in-frame clones only, not all of them. Of about 2.1 million clones in the sample, around 93% were seen once. Naive-designated CD8 cells lacked CD45RO, were positively enriched for CCR7, and omitted terminally differentiated effector memory CD45RA+ cells. The sequenced material came from naive CD8+ T cells from PBMCs. All receptors derive from a young man in good health. Some clones in this sample may be carry-over from other donors' samples.

V usage is TRBV9 and J usage is TRBJ1-4; 9 nucleotides line up with TRBD1. Unmatched junction bases numbered 5, after V lost 4 bases and J lost 7 bases. This CDR3 has 14 amino acids. CDR1 SGDLS and CDR2 YYNGEE come from the germline V gene. The CDR3 nucleotides read TGTGCCAGCAGCCCCGGGACAGGGCTTGAAAAACTGTTTTTT. Translating it yields CASSPGTGLEKLFF.

The chain has TRBV7-9 and TRBJ1-1, with a possible D match to TRBD1 (5 bases). Per germline, CDR1 SEHNR and CDR2 FQNEAQ (reference sequence). The CDR3 runs to 16 residues. The V end was cut by 5 bases, the J end by 4 bases, with 20 bases between. CDR3 nucleotide sequence: TGTGCCAGCAGCCCCGAGCTTGGGGGGTTAGGCACTGAAGCTTTCTTT. Amino acids: CASSPELGGLGTEAFF.

This CDR3 is CASSLGGSSGNTIYF. CDR3 nucleotide sequence: TGTGCCAGCAGCTTGGGGGGTTCCTCTGGAAACACCATATATTTT. V is TRBV5-4 and J is TRBJ1-3, with no clear D. CDR1 is SGHNT and CDR2 is YYREEE in the germline V gene (reference sequence). The germline V and J ends were trimmed by 0 bases and 0 bases, with 7 bases remaining between them. CDR3 length equals 15 residues.

This clone appeared once. This sequence joins TRBV9 and TRBJ2-1; 7 bases map to TRBD2. The CDR3 has 15 residues. Germline V CDR1 and CDR2: SGDLS, YYNGEE. J lost 7 bases, V lost 4 bases, and 11 bases had no gene match. The CDR3 coding sequence is TGTGCCAGCAGCCCCCTTGGCGGGAGAGGGAATGAGCAGTTCTTC. As protein: CASSPLGGRGNEQFF.

The chain has TRBV9 and TRBJ2-5; D is undetermined. From germline, CDR1 is SGDLS and CDR2 YYNGEE. The CDR3 has 15 residues. V lost 1 base and J lost 9, with 19 bases in between. CDR3 amino acids: CASSVFPTPGQAQYF. Here the CDR3 DNA reads TGTGCCAGCAGCGTATTCCCAACCCCGGGCCAGGCCCAGTACTTC.

Concerning this clone itself: The same CDR3 arises from other DNA sequences in this sample as well. This chain connects TRBV9 to TRBJ2-3, with D maybe TRBD2 (6 bases). Germline V gene sequence: CDR1 SGDLS, CDR2 YYNGEE. Trimming shortened V by 4 bases and J by 0 bases, and 12 bases separated the two germline ends. CDR3 size: 15 residues. As DNA, the CDR3 is TGTGCCAGCAGCCCCTCTGGGGGGAGCACAGATACGCAGTATTTT. Translation: CASSPSGGSTDTQYF.

The chain employs TRBV27 and TRBJ2-7, with 10 bases that match TRBD1. CDR3 length equals 14 residues. Looked up from germline, CDR1 is MNHEY and CDR2 is SMNVEV (reference sequence). The J segment lost 6 bases and the V segment lost 7 bases, leaving 9 bases of the junction unmatched. CDR3 sequence reads: CASNFRDRGPEQYF. Here the CDR3 DNA reads TGTGCCAGCAACTTCCGGGACAGGGGTCCCGAGCAGTACTTC.

Regarding this clone: Since the CDR3 does not end with the conserved phenylalanine or tryptophan, this likely comes from a read error. The limits of the CDR3 on the DNA are not certain, so only TCRdb's listed CDR3 is given. The chain joins TRBV20-1 to TRBJ2-7; the DNA was not compared with TRBD2, the D call given in the table. From its first to its last residue, the CDR3 has 11 amino acids. The germline V gene encodes CDR1 DFQATT and CDR2 SNEGSKA (reference sequence). The CDR3 here is CSARVWGLLPI.

The chain uses TRBV4-3 and TRBJ2-2, with D maybe TRBD2 (6 bases). The CDR3 consists of 15 residues. V lost 4 bases and J lost 3, with 12 bases in between. Germline CDR1 LGHNA, CDR2 YSLEER. The CDR3 spells CASSLSRRDTGELFF. DNA for the CDR3: TGCGCCAGCAGCCTATCCCGGAGGGACACCGGGGAGCTGTTTTTT.

The chain combines TRBV7-9 with TRBJ2-2; D is unclear. The CDR3 sequence is 14 residues long. Trimming stripped 4 bases from V and 7 bases from J, with 13 bases between. Germline CDR1 SEHNR, CDR2 FQNEAQ (reference sequence). This CDR3 is CASSWVMAGGELFF. Written as DNA, the CDR3 is TGTGCCAGCAGCTGGGTTATGGCTGGCGGGGAGCTGTTTTTT.

The chain recombines TRBV5-1 with TRBJ2-1; 12 positions agree with TRBD2. CDR1 and CDR2 from the germline V gene are SGHRS and YFSETQ. The CDR3 runs to 17 residues. V gave up 3 bases and J gave up 8 bases; unmatched junction bases: 12. CDR3: CASSWARLAGVSYEQFF. Written as DNA, the CDR3 is TGCGCCAGCAGCTGGGCACGACTAGCGGGAGTATCGTATGAGCAGTTCTTC.

The J gene is TRBJ2-1, the V gene TRBV5-1; TRBD2 matches at 11 bases. V lost 0 bases to trimming and J lost 4 bases; unmatched junction nucleotides: 6. The CDR3 contains 17 residues. Germline loops: CDR1 SGHRS, CDR2 YFSETQ. DNA of the CDR3: TGCGCCAGCAGCTTGGTGGGCACTAGCGGGAGTTACAATGAGCAGTTCTTC. It codes for CASSLVGTSGSYNEQFF.

For this clone: The same CDR3 also results from other DNA sequences found in this sample. This chain connects TRBV9 to TRBJ2-1; D is possibly TRBD2 (6 bases). V was trimmed by 3 bases and J by 2 bases, leaving 9 bases between them. Per germline, CDR1 SGDLS and CDR2 YYNGEE. The CDR3 totals 14 residues. The CDR3 nucleotides are TGTGCCAGCAGCGCGGGGACTGCCTACAATGAGCAGTTCTTC. Translating it yields CASSAGTAYNEQFF.

The chain employs TRBV11-3 and TRBJ2-7; no clear D. The CDR3 is 15 amino acids. Trimming took 3 bases from V and 3 from J, leaving 15 bases between them. Germline loops: CDR1 SGHNT, CDR2 YENEEA. CDR3 residues: CASSFEPQPFYEQYF. CDR3 nucleotide sequence: TGTGCCAGCAGCTTCGAACCGCAACCCTTCTACGAGCAGTACTTC. Looking up the rest from reference TRBV11-3 and TRBJ2-7 gives the full variable domain: EAGVVQSPRYKIIEKKQPVAFWCNPISGHNTLYWYLQNLGQGPELLIRYENEEAVDDSQLPKDRFSAERLKGVDSTLKIQPAELGDSAVYLCASSFEPQPFYEQYFGPGTRLTVT.

The genes are TRBV4-3 and TRBJ1-2; D gene uncertain. Trimming left V 4 bases short and J 4 bases short, with 16 bases between. CDR1 is LGHNA and CDR2 is YSLEER in the germline V gene. CDR3 size: 15 residues. The CDR3 sequence: CASSPSYRGFYGYTF. CDR3 coding DNA: TGCGCCAGCAGCCCCTCCTACCGGGGTTTCTATGGCTACACCTTC.

V and J are TRBV4-3 and TRBJ2-2; 10 bases are a match to TRBD1. Germline V CDR1 and CDR2: LGHNA, YSLEER. The CDR3 has 17 residues. V lost 5 bases to trimming and J lost 3 bases; unmatched junction nucleotides: 9. CDR3 DNA sequence: TGCGCCAGCAGCGGACACGACAGGGGGCTTTACACCGGGGAGCTGTTTTTT. Translation gives CASSGHDRGLYTGELFF.

This chain links TRBV19 with TRBJ2-2, with D possibly TRBD2 on 5 matching bases. Deletions cut 3 bases from V and 6 bases from J, with 8 bases between. Germline CDR1 reads LNHDA; CDR2 reads SQIVND (reference sequence). This CDR3 is 13 amino acids long. CDR3 sequence reads: CASSMWGAGELFF. CDR3 DNA sequence: TGTGCCAGTAGTATGTGGGGAGCCGGGGAGCTGTTTTTT.

The chain links TRBV5-4 to TRBJ2-7, with D perhaps matching TRBD1 (5 bases). The CDR3 sequence is 16 residues long. Trimming took 0 bases from V and 4 from J, leaving 17 bases between them. Germline lookup yields CDR1 SGHNT and CDR2 YYREEE (reference sequence). For the CDR3, the DNA is TGTGCCAGCAGCTTGGTTCAGGGATTAGATTCGTACGAGCAGTACTTC. Protein product: CASSLVQGLDSYEQYF.

The chain employs TRBV4-2 and TRBJ2-7; 12 bases align to TRBD2. J was trimmed by 4 bases and V by 2 bases; bases with no gene match: 6. The CDR3 is made up of 16 amino acids. Looked up from germline, CDR1 is LGHNA and CDR2 is YNFKEQ. The CDR3 here is CASSQHTGTSGYEQYF. As DNA, the CDR3 is TGTGCCAGCAGCCAACACACCGGGACTAGCGGGTACGAGCAGTACTTC.

The rearrangement joins TRBV6-5 to TRBJ2-7; TRBD1 matches at 7 bases. Germline V CDR1 and CDR2: MNHEY, SVGAGI. The CDR3 sequence is 16 residues long. Trimming at V came to 0 bases and at J to 1 base, leaving 6 bases not matched to a gene. The CDR3 nucleotides are TGTGCCAGCAGTTACTCAATGGGACAGAGATCCTACGAGCAGTACTTC. The encoded protein is CASSYSMGQRSYEQYF.

As DNA, the CDR3 is TGTGCCAGCAGTTTAAAAGGCACGGCCAATCAGCCCCAGCATTTT. Encoded protein: CASSLKGTANQPQHF. This sequence joins TRBV28 and TRBJ1-5; D remains ambiguous. Germline V lookup: CDR1 MDHEN, CDR2 SYDVKM. There are 15 residues in the CDR3. V was cut by 2 bases and J by 3 bases, with 11 bases left in between.

The chain has TRBV29-1 and TRBJ2-7; D unresolved. V was trimmed by 2 bases and J by 4 bases, leaving 6 bases between them. The CDR3 is 11 amino acids. Germline lookup yields CDR1 SQVTM and CDR2 ANQGSEA. The chain's CDR3 is CSVEYLYEQYF. CDR3 coding DNA: TGCAGCGTTGAATACTTGTACGAGCAGTACTTC.

There are a few counts of this clone. The CDR3 reads CASSQVWRGNTEAFF. CDR3 nucleotide sequence: TGCGCCAGCAGCCAAGTGTGGAGGGGGAACACTGAAGCTTTCTTT. The chain is built from TRBV4-3 and TRBJ1-1; TRBD1 might be the D (5 bases). This CDR3 has 15 residues. Germline assignment: CDR1 LGHNA and CDR2 YSLEER. V was shortened by 1 base and J by 1 base, with 10 bases between the two germline ends.

This chain joins TRBV7-8 and TRBJ2-1; no clear D gene. The CDR3 contains 13 residues. V shed 5 bases and J shed 4 bases, with 9 bases lying between them. Germline CDR1 reads SGHVS; CDR2 reads FQNEAQ. CDR3 sequence (DNA): TGTGCCAGCAGCCAAGACGGGTACAATGAGCAGTTCTTC. It specifies CASSQDGYNEQFF.

The chain uses TRBV7-9 and TRBJ1-5; the D gene is possibly TRBD1 (5 bases). CDR1 and CDR2 (germline): SEHNR, FQNEAQ (reference sequence). The CDR3 is made up of 13 amino acids. Trimming took off 3 bases at V and 5 bases at J, with 8 bases between the two ends. Here the CDR3 reads CASSFQGDQPQHF. DNA for the CDR3: TGTGCCAGCAGCTTCCAGGGAGATCAGCCCCAGCATTTT. The whole variable domain, remainder taken from reference TRBV7-9 and TRBJ1-5, is DTGVSQNPRHKITKRGQNVTFRCDPISEHNRLYWYRQTLGQGPEFLTYFQNEAQLEKSRLLSDRFSAERPKGSFSTLEIQRTEQGDSAMYLCASSFQGDQPQHFGDGTRLSIL.

The gene calls are TRBV12-5 and TRBJ2-7; perhaps TRBD1 as D (5 bases). Germline CDR1 and CDR2: LGHNT and FRNRAP. V lost 4 bases and J lost 5, with 12 bases in between. The CDR3 totals 13 residues. The CDR3 here is CASGSAGRDEQYF. As DNA, the CDR3 is TGTGCTAGTGGTTCGGCTGGCAGGGACGAGCAGTACTTC. Full variable domain (rest looked up from reference TRBV12-5 and TRBJ2-7): DARVTQTPRHKVTEMGQEVTMRCQPILGHNTVFWYRQTMMQGLELLAYFRNRAPLDDSGMPKDRFSAEMPDATLATLKIQPSEPRDSAVYFCASGSAGRDEQYFGPGTRLTVT.